The text below deals with one TCR beta chain. Its antigen is not known. TCRdb's copy holds only in-frame clones and misses some; the assay was immunoSEQ multiplex PCR. The data hold 100,000 to 150,000 clones, with over 90% observed a single time. This entry belongs to a study of T cell responses to AZD1222 COVID-19 vaccine. Overall study results and limits: After the peak T cell response, and only then, were repertoires sampled. Among spike-specific TCRs, nearly half reportedly target unmutated variant regions.

The starting material was peripheral blood, obtained on day 0 of AZD1222 vaccination. The source is an adult in good health.

DNA for the CDR3: TGTGCCAGCAGTGAAAGGTTGGGCGGAAGCTACACCTTC. This gives the protein CASSERLGGSYTF. V and J are TRBV6-1 and TRBJ1-2; D unresolved. Germline CDR1 and CDR2: MNHNS and SASEGT. The CDR3 has 13 residues. V lost 2 bases to trimming and J lost 9 bases, with 13 bases between them.